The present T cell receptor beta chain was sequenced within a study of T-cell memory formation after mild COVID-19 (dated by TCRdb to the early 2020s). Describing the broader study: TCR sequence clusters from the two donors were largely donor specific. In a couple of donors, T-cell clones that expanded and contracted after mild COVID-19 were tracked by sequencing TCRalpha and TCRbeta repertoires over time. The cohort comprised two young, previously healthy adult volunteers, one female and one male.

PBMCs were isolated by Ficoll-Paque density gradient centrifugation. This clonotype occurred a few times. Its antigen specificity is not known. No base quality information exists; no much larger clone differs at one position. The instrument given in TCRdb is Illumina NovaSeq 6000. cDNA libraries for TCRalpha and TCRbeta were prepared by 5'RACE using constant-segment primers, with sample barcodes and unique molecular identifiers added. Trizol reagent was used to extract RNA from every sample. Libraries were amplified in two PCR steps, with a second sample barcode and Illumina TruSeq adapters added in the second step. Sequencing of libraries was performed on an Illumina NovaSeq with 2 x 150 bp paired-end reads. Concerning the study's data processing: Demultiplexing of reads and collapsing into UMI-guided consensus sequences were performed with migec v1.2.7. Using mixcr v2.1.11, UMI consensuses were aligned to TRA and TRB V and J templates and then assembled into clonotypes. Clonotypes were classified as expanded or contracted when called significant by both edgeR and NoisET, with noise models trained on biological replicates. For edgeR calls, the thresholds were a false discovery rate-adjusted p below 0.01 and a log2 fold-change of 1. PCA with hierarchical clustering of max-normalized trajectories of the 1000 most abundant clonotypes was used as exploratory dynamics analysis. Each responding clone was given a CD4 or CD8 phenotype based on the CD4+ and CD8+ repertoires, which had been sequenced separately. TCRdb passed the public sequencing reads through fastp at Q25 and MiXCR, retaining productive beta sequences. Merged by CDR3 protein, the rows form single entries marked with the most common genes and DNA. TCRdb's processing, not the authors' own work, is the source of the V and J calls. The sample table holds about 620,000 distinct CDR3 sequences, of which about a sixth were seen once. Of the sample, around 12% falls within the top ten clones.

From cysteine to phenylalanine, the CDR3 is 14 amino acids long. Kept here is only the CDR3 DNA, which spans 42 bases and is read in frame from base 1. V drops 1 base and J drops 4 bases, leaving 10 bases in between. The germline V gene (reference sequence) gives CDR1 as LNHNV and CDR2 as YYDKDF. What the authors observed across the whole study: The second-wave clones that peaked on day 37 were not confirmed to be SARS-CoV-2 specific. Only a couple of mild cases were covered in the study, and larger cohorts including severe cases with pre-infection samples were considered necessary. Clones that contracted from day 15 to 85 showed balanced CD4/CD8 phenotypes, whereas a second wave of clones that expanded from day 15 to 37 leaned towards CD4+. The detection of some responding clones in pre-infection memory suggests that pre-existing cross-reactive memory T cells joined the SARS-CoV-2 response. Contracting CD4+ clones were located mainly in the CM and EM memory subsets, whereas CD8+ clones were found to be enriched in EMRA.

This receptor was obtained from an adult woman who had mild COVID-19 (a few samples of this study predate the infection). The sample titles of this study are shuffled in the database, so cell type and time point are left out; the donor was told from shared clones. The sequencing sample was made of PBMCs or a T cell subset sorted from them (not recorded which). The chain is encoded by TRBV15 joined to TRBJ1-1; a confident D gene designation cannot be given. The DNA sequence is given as TGTGCCACCAGCAGAGGAGACTCAGTCACTGAAGCTTTCTTT. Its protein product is CATSRGDSVTEAFF.